These T cell receptor beta chains were read from a single sample in a study of shared clonotypes between healthy human individuals. Assay: immunoSEQ multiplex PCR; the TCRdb copy retains only in-frame clones and omits some. The table has 800,000 to 950,000 clones, just over 95% seen once. The sequencing sample was made of naive CD8+ T cells sorted from blood. These TCRs come from a young man in good health. Each CDR3 is given with its conserved first and last residue. Each record gives: D gene, J gene, V gene, clone size, CDR3 length, CDR3 protein, CDR3 DNA. A D gene is named only where the DNA matches it firmly. A clone size is listed for some rows: how often the clone was seen (once, few, many), or a class if it is expanded.

D gene: TRBD2
J gene: TRBJ2-1
V gene: TRBV19
clone size: NA
CDR3 length: 14
CDR3 protein: CASRLAGGPNEQFF
CDR3 DNA: TGTGCCAGTCGTCTAGCGGGAGGGCCGAATGAGCAGTTCTTC

D gene: NA
J gene: TRBJ2-5
V gene: TRBV25-1
clone size: once
CDR3 length: 16
CDR3 protein: CASSRSGSLPQETQYF
CDR3 DNA: TGTGCCAGCAGTAGGAGCGGGTCCCTCCCACAAGAGACCCAGTACTTC

D gene: TRBD2
J gene: TRBJ2-7
V gene: TRBV5-1
clone size: NA
CDR3 length: 15
CDR3 protein: CASSFGLAGGYEQYF
CDR3 DNA: TGCGCCAGCAGCTTTGGACTAGCGGGAGGCTACGAGCAGTACTTC

D gene: NA
J gene: TRBJ1-4
V gene: TRBV7-8
clone size: once
CDR3 length: 16
CDR3 protein: CASSLYGGGNNEKLFF
CDR3 DNA: TGTGCCAGCAGCTTATATGGCGGGGGAAATAATGAAAAACTGTTTTTT

D gene: NA
J gene: TRBJ1-1
V gene: TRBV27
clone size: NA
CDR3 length: 13
CDR3 protein: CASSSSPNTEAFF
CDR3 DNA: TGTGCCAGCAGTTCGTCTCCTAACACTGAAGCTTTCTTT

D gene: NA
J gene: TRBJ2-7
V gene: TRBV4-3
clone size: NA
CDR3 length: 15
CDR3 protein: CASSQGSWGNYEQYF
CDR3 DNA: TGCGCCAGCAGCCAAGGTTCGTGGGGAAACTACGAGCAGTACTTC

D gene: NA
J gene: TRBJ1-1
V gene: TRBV6-5
clone size: NA
CDR3 length: 16
CDR3 protein: CASSYQLDGPGGEAFF
CDR3 DNA: TGTGCCAGCAGTTACCAACTTGACGGCCCTGGGGGTGAAGCTTTCTTT

D gene: TRBD1
J gene: TRBJ2-6
V gene: TRBV28
clone size: NA
CDR3 length: 19
CDR3 protein: CASSNQGQGHPSGANVLTF
CDR3 DNA: TGTGCCAGCAGTAATCAGGGACAGGGGCATCCCTCTGGGGCCAACGTCCTGACTTTC

D gene: TRBD1
J gene: TRBJ2-3
V gene: TRBV28
clone size: NA
CDR3 length: 15
CDR3 protein: CASSYYGQGTDTQYF
CDR3 DNA: TGTGCCAGCAGTTATTACGGACAGGGCACAGATACGCAGTATTTT

D gene: NA
J gene: TRBJ2-7
V gene: TRBV14
clone size: NA
CDR3 length: 12
CDR3 protein: CASSPRTYEQYF
CDR3 DNA: TGTGCCAGCAGCCCTCGTACCTACGAGCAGTACTTC

D gene: NA
J gene: TRBJ2-7
V gene: TRBV2
clone size: NA
CDR3 length: 11
CDR3 protein: CASSGGYEQYF
CDR3 DNA: TGTGCCAGCAGTGGGGGCTACGAGCAGTACTTC

D gene: NA
J gene: TRBJ2-3
V gene: TRBV10-3
clone size: NA
CDR3 length: 15
CDR3 protein: CAISRDLGVADTQYF
CDR3 DNA: TGTGCCATCAGTAGGGACCTCGGGGTTGCAGATACGCAGTATTTT

D gene: NA
J gene: TRBJ2-7
V gene: TRBV7-6
clone size: NA
CDR3 length: 14
CDR3 protein: CASSKDTYSYEQYF
CDR3 DNA: TGTGCCAGCAGCAAGGACACGTACTCCTACGAGCAGTACTTC

D gene: NA
J gene: TRBJ2-2
V gene: TRBV7-6
clone size: NA
CDR3 length: 12
CDR3 protein: CASSLRAGGLFF
CDR3 DNA: TGTGCCAGCAGCTTACGGGCAGGAGGGCTGTTTTTT

D gene: TRBD1
J gene: TRBJ1-2
V gene: TRBV5-6
clone size: NA
CDR3 length: 14
CDR3 protein: CASSLRDRGRGYTF
CDR3 DNA: TGTGCCAGCAGCTTGAGGGACAGGGGTAGGGGCTACACCTTC

D gene: TRBD1
J gene: TRBJ2-7
V gene: TRBV7-6
clone size: once
CDR3 length: 15
CDR3 protein: CASSLSGTGNYEQYF
CDR3 DNA: TGTGCCAGCAGCTTATCCGGGACAGGGAACTACGAGCAGTACTTC

D gene: TRBD2
J gene: TRBJ2-1
V gene: TRBV10-2
clone size: NA
CDR3 length: 14
CDR3 protein: CASSVISGTHEQFF
CDR3 DNA: TGCGCCAGCAGTGTCATTAGCGGGACTCATGAGCAGTTCTTC

D gene: NA
J gene: TRBJ2-7
V gene: TRBV29-1
clone size: NA
CDR3 length: 15
CDR3 protein: CSVGGGTASSYEQYF
CDR3 DNA: TGCAGCGTGGGCGGCGGGACAGCCAGCTCCTACGAGCAGTACTTC

D gene: NA
J gene: TRBJ2-1
V gene: TRBV18
clone size: NA
CDR3 length: 12
CDR3 protein: CASSLSFYEQFF
CDR3 DNA: TGTGCCAGCTCCCTATCCTTCTATGAGCAGTTCTTC

D gene: TRBD2
J gene: TRBJ2-1
V gene: TRBV2
clone size: NA
CDR3 length: 13
CDR3 protein: CASSAWGGDEQFF
CDR3 DNA: TGTGCCAGCAGCGCGTGGGGGGGAGATGAGCAGTTCTTC

D gene: TRBD2
J gene: TRBJ2-7
V gene: TRBV2
clone size: NA
CDR3 length: 15
CDR3 protein: CASSDEGLSSYEQYF
CDR3 DNA: TGTGCCAGCAGCGACGAGGGACTATCCTCCTACGAGCAGTACTTC

D gene: NA
J gene: TRBJ2-7
V gene: TRBV9
clone size: NA
CDR3 length: 17
CDR3 protein: CASSGVPTSGGSGEQYF
CDR3 DNA: TGTGCCAGCAGCGGCGTCCCGACTAGTGGGGGATCTGGAGAGCAGTACTTC

D gene: TRBD1
J gene: TRBJ2-1
V gene: TRBV7-8
clone size: NA
CDR3 length: 14
CDR3 protein: CASSEDRGVDEQFF
CDR3 DNA: TGTGCCAGCAGCGAGGACAGGGGAGTCGATGAGCAGTTCTTC

D gene: NA
J gene: TRBJ2-7
V gene: TRBV2
clone size: NA
CDR3 length: 14
CDR3 protein: CASSDFLGSYEQYF
CDR3 DNA: TGTGCCAGCAGTGATTTTCTGGGGTCCTACGAGCAGTACTTC

D gene: NA
J gene: TRBJ1-2
V gene: TRBV2
clone size: few
CDR3 length: 10
CDR3 protein: CASRGYGYTF
CDR3 DNA: TGTGCCAGCAGAGGCTATGGCTACACCTTC

D gene: NA
J gene: TRBJ2-5
V gene: TRBV9
clone size: NA
CDR3 length: 16
CDR3 protein: CASSPGYKGLEETQYF
CDR3 DNA: TGTGCCAGCAGCCCTGGGTATAAAGGCTTGGAGGAGACCCAGTACTTC

D gene: NA
J gene: TRBJ2-7
V gene: TRBV28
clone size: NA
CDR3 length: 13
CDR3 protein: CASSLMGNYEQYF
CDR3 DNA: TGTGCCAGCAGTTTGATGGGTAACTACGAGCAGTACTTC

D gene: NA
J gene: TRBJ2-2
V gene: TRBV28
clone size: NA
CDR3 length: 12
CDR3 protein: CASSLVTGELFF
CDR3 DNA: TGTGCCAGCAGTTTAGTCACCGGGGAGCTGTTTTTT

D gene: NA
J gene: TRBJ2-1
V gene: TRBV29-1
clone size: NA
CDR3 length: 15
CDR3 protein: CSVDGGRVIDNEQFF
CDR3 DNA: TGCAGCGTTGACGGCGGCAGGGTTATCGACAATGAGCAGTTCTTC

D gene: TRBD1
J gene: TRBJ2-7
V gene: TRBV27
clone size: NA
CDR3 length: 15
CDR3 protein: CASSPPGGVKAEQYF
CDR3 DNA: TGTGCCAGCAGTCCCCCAGGGGGCGTGAAGGCCGAGCAGTACTTC

D gene: TRBD2
J gene: TRBJ2-1
V gene: TRBV18
clone size: NA
CDR3 length: 18
CDR3 protein: CASSPRGLAGGSHNEQFF
CDR3 DNA: TGTGCCAGCTCACCACGAGGGCTAGCGGGAGGATCACACAATGAGCAGTTCTTC

D gene: TRBD2
J gene: TRBJ2-7
V gene: TRBV29-1
clone size: once
CDR3 length: 13
CDR3 protein: CSARLAQTYEQYF
CDR3 DNA: TGCAGCGCCCGACTAGCGCAAACCTACGAGCAGTACTTC

D gene: NA
J gene: TRBJ2-3
V gene: TRBV6-1
clone size: NA
CDR3 length: 12
CDR3 protein: CAGMGVADTQYF
CDR3 DNA: TGTGCCGGAATGGGGGTTGCAGATACGCAGTATTTT

D gene: TRBD2
J gene: TRBJ2-2
V gene: TRBV7-6
clone size: NA
CDR3 length: 17
CDR3 protein: CASSSKLAGGNTGELFF
CDR3 DNA: TGTGCCAGCAGCTCCAAACTAGCGGGAGGGAACACCGGGGAGCTGTTTTTT

D gene: NA
J gene: TRBJ1-1
V gene: TRBV5-1
clone size: NA
CDR3 length: 14
CDR3 protein: CASSAGDGNTEAFF
CDR3 DNA: TGCGCCAGCAGCGCTGGGGATGGGAACACTGAAGCTTTCTTT

D gene: NA
J gene: TRBJ1-2
V gene: TRBV5-3
clone size: NA
CDR3 length: 15
CDR3 protein: CARSPLEDGFYGYTF
CDR3 DNA: TGTGCCAGAAGCCCCCTAGAGGACGGATTCTATGGCTACACCTTC

D gene: NA
J gene: TRBJ2-2
V gene: TRBV5-5
clone size: NA
CDR3 length: 14
CDR3 protein: CASSPYTNTGELFF
CDR3 DNA: TGTGCCAGCAGCCCCTACACGAACACCGGGGAGCTGTTTTTT

D gene: TRBD1
J gene: TRBJ2-7
V gene: TRBV28
clone size: NA
CDR3 length: 18
CDR3 protein: CASNCPTPRQGVIYEQYF
CDR3 DNA: TGTGCCAGCAACTGCCCTACCCCCCGACAGGGGGTGATCTACGAGCAGTACTTC

D gene: NA
J gene: TRBJ1-2
V gene: TRBV29-1
clone size: NA
CDR3 length: 13
CDR3 protein: CSVVQLTNYGYTF
CDR3 DNA: TGCAGCGTTGTACAGCTCACTAACTATGGCTACACCTTC

D gene: NA
J gene: TRBJ1-1
V gene: TRBV7-2
clone size: NA
CDR3 length: 12
CDR3 protein: CASSLEGIKAFF
CDR3 DNA: TGTGCCAGCAGCTTAGAGGGTATAAAAGCTTTCTTT

D gene: NA
J gene: TRBJ1-1
V gene: TRBV7-3
clone size: once
CDR3 length: 13
CDR3 protein: CASSPDPGNEAFF
CDR3 DNA: TGTGCCAGCAGCCCAGACCCGGGGAATGAAGCTTTCTTT

D gene: TRBD2
J gene: TRBJ2-7
V gene: TRBV4-1
clone size: NA
CDR3 length: 14
CDR3 protein: CASSLATSGSEQYF
CDR3 DNA: TGCGCCAGCAGCCTAGCGACTAGCGGAAGCGAGCAGTACTTC

D gene: TRBD2
J gene: TRBJ2-1
V gene: TRBV9
clone size: once
CDR3 length: 15
CDR3 protein: CASSVGSGSVNEQFF
CDR3 DNA: TGTGCCAGCAGCGTAGGGAGCGGGAGTGTCAATGAGCAGTTCTTC

D gene: TRBD2
J gene: TRBJ2-1
V gene: TRBV14
clone size: NA
CDR3 length: 15
CDR3 protein: CASSQGLASYNEQFF
CDR3 DNA: TGTGCCAGCAGCCAAGGACTAGCGAGCTACAATGAGCAGTTCTTC

D gene: NA
J gene: TRBJ2-2
V gene: TRBV6-5
clone size: once
CDR3 length: 12
CDR3 protein: CASSYWSGELFF
CDR3 DNA: TGTGCCAGCAGTTACTGGTCGGGGGAGCTGTTTTTT

D gene: NA
J gene: TRBJ2-1
V gene: TRBV7-3
clone size: once
CDR3 length: 15
CDR3 protein: CASSLGSGSYNEQFF
CDR3 DNA: TGTGCCAGCAGCTTAGGTAGCGGCTCCTACAATGAGCAGTTCTTC

D gene: NA
J gene: TRBJ2-3
V gene: TRBV9
clone size: NA
CDR3 length: 14
CDR3 protein: CASSEAPRTDTQYF
CDR3 DNA: TGTGCCAGCAGCGAGGCCCCCAGGACAGATACGCAGTATTTT

D gene: NA
J gene: TRBJ1-1
V gene: TRBV18
clone size: NA
CDR3 length: 16
CDR3 protein: CASSPVPTGLNTEAFF
CDR3 DNA: TGTGCCAGCTCACCAGTCCCCACGGGCTTGAACACTGAAGCTTTCTTT

D gene: NA
J gene: TRBJ2-1
V gene: TRBV27
clone size: NA
CDR3 length: 14
CDR3 protein: CASATGATYNEQFF
CDR3 DNA: TGTGCCAGTGCGACAGGTGCAACCTACAATGAGCAGTTCTTC

D gene: NA
J gene: TRBJ1-3
V gene: TRBV9
clone size: NA
CDR3 length: 13
CDR3 protein: CASSVAAGNTIYF
CDR3 DNA: TGTGCCAGCAGCGTAGCAGCTGGAAACACCATATATTTT

D gene: NA
J gene: TRBJ1-1
V gene: TRBV7-6
clone size: NA
CDR3 length: 15
CDR3 protein: CASSSTGQLNTEAFF
CDR3 DNA: TGTGCCAGCAGCTCAACCGGACAGCTGAACACTGAAGCTTTCTTT

D gene: NA
J gene: TRBJ1-4
V gene: TRBV25-1
clone size: NA
CDR3 length: 16
CDR3 protein: CASTTLPIRFNEKLFF
CDR3 DNA: TGTGCCAGCACTACCCTCCCTATCAGGTTTAATGAAAAACTGTTTTTT

D gene: TRBD2
J gene: TRBJ2-5
V gene: TRBV7-6
clone size: NA
CDR3 length: 18
CDR3 protein: CASSLAIAGSGLQETQYF
CDR3 DNA: TGTGCCAGCAGCTTAGCGATAGCGGGATCAGGTCTTCAAGAGACCCAGTACTTC

D gene: TRBD2
J gene: TRBJ2-6
V gene: TRBV10-2
clone size: NA
CDR3 length: 18
CDR3 protein: CASIGLADETSGANVLTF
CDR3 DNA: TGCGCCAGCATCGGACTAGCGGATGAAACGTCTGGGGCCAACGTCCTGACTTTC

D gene: TRBD1
J gene: TRBJ2-7
V gene: TRBV7-9
clone size: NA
CDR3 length: 12
CDR3 protein: CASGGQGSEQYF
CDR3 DNA: TGTGCCAGCGGCGGACAGGGGAGCGAGCAGTACTTC

D gene: NA
J gene: TRBJ2-1
V gene: TRBV7-2
clone size: NA
CDR3 length: 12
CDR3 protein: CASSLHGNEQFF
CDR3 DNA: TGTGCCAGCAGCTTACATGGCAATGAGCAGTTCTTC

D gene: NA
J gene: TRBJ1-5
V gene: TRBV27
clone size: NA
CDR3 length: 13
CDR3 protein: CASAYSGNQPQHF
CDR3 DNA: TGTGCCAGCGCCTACTCGGGCAATCAGCCCCAGCATTTT

D gene: TRBD2
J gene: TRBJ2-1
V gene: TRBV7-9
clone size: NA
CDR3 length: 16
CDR3 protein: CASSLRPGLASNEQFF
CDR3 DNA: TGTGCCAGCAGCTTAAGACCGGGACTAGCGAGCAATGAGCAGTTCTTC

D gene: NA
J gene: TRBJ2-7
V gene: TRBV7-6
clone size: NA
CDR3 length: 14
CDR3 protein: CASSFGADTYEQYF
CDR3 DNA: TGTGCCAGCAGCTTTGGGGCAGACACCTACGAGCAGTACTTC